Below are 6 T cell receptor beta chains sequenced from a single sample in a study of blood T cell repertoires in COVID-19. The protocol was immunoSEQ multiplex PCR, while the TCRdb copy is restricted to in-frame clones and leaves out a portion. The sample carries more than 200,000 clones, less than 85% recorded once. Sample: PBMCs or T cells enriched from blood (not recorded which). These TCRs come from a man in his 60s who had recovered from COVID-19.

V and J are TRBV15 and TRBJ2-2; TRBD2 matches 10 bases. Trimming cost V 8 bases and J 5 bases; bases outside gene matches: 8. The CDR3 contains 15 residues. CDR1 LNHNV and CDR2 YYDKDF come from the germline V gene (reference sequence). In nucleotides, the CDR3 is TGTGCCACCGGGAGCGGGGGGGCCGGGACCGGGGAGCTGTTTTTT. The encoded protein is CATGSGGAGTGELFF.

The chain couples TRBV10-3 to TRBJ1-1; 7 bases agree with TRBD1. Germline CDR1 and CDR2: ENHRY and SYGVKD. CDR3 length: 16 residues. DNA of the CDR3: TGTGGGTCGGGGACAGTGTACAGCAAGGGCGACACTGAAGCTTTCTTT. Amino acids: CGSGTVYSKGDTEAFF.

This sequence joins TRBV30 and TRBJ1-5; D is uncertain. CDR3 length: 13 amino acids. Trimming shortened V by 2 bases and J by 4 bases, and 9 bases separated the two germline ends. Germline loops: CDR1 GTSNPN, CDR2 SVGIG (reference sequence). CDR3 DNA: TGTGCCTGGAGTCGGCAGGCTAATCAGCCCCAGCATTTT. Protein: CAWSRQANQPQHF.

This chain connects TRBV12-3 or TRBV12-4 to TRBJ2-1; D gene unclear. This CDR3 has 13 residues. Trimming removed 6 bases from V and 6 bases from J, with 12 bases in between. Here the CDR3 DNA reads TGTGCCAGCAGCGCCGACATTCGCAATGAGCAGTTCTTC. This sequence encodes CASSADIRNEQFF.

V gene TRBV7-8 combines with J gene TRBJ1-5, with D maybe TRBD1 (5 bases). Trimming pared 1 base from V and 3 bases from J, leaving 10 bases between. The CDR3 sequence is 15 residues long. CDR1 SGHVS and CDR2 FQNEAQ come from the germline V gene. The CDR3: CASSLVATANQPQHF. The CDR3 bases are TGTGCCAGCAGCTTAGTCGCGACAGCCAATCAGCCCCAGCATTTT.

The chain employs TRBV7-9 and TRBJ2-1; 7 positions match TRBD2. The trim removed 6 bases at V and 8 bases at J, leaving 10 bases unmatched. Germline values: CDR1 SEHNR, CDR2 FQNEAQ (reference sequence). The CDR3 has 14 amino acids. The CDR3 DNA sequence: TGTGCCAGCAGTGGGGGGACTATTGGCGATGAGCAGTTCTTC. It codes for CASSGGTIGDEQFF.